A selection of T cell receptor beta chains follows, all from one sample in a study of blood T cells in healthy people across ages. TCRdb recomputed calls from the 5' RACE reads with MiXCR, one row per CDR3 protein. The table records hundreds of thousands of distinct CDR3 sequences, just under 25% of them present only once. These same data were also listed under a study on T cells of mothers and their children.

Input material: blood. The receptors were gathered from a boy younger than 18 in good health. Both conserved end residues are part of each CDR3. A D gene is named only where the DNA matches it firmly. Size is stated for part of the rows, as once, few or many counts, or as a class when the clone is expanded.

>NA|TRBV6-2/TRBV6-3|16|NA|TRBJ2-2
TGTGCCAGCAGCCAGACCGGGACAATGAACACCGGGGAGCTGTTTTTT
CASSQTGTMNTGELFF
>NA|TRBV29-1|13|few|TRBJ1-1
TGCAGCGTGAGGAGGGTTATGAACACTGAAGCTTTCTTT
CSVRRVMNTEAFF
>NA|TRBV29-1|13|few|TRBJ2-3
TGCAGCGTTGAGGTGGTGAGCACAGATACGCAGTATTTT
CSVEVVSTDTQYF
>NA|TRBV4-2|15|few|TRBJ2-3
TGTGCCAGCAGCCAAGAAACCGGGAGTCAAGATACGCAGTATTTT
CASSQETGSQDTQYF
>NA|TRBV9|18|few|TRBJ1-3
TGTGCCAGCAGCGTAGCCGCGGGCGAGGGGGTCTCTGGAAACACCATATATTTT
CASSVAAGEGVSGNTIYF
>NA|TRBV6-6|16|NA|TRBJ2-2
TGTGCCAGCAGTTACATGACCGGACTCGATACCGGGGAGCTGTTTTTT
CASSYMTGLDTGELFF
>NA|TRBV5-1|13|NA|TRBJ1-1
TGCGCCAGCAGCATAGACATGAACACTGAAGCTTTCTTT
CASSIDMNTEAFF
>NA|TRBV29-1|10|many|TRBJ2-5
TGCAGCGCAACACAAGAGACCCAGTACTTC
CSATQETQYF
>NA|TRBV5-5|14|NA|TRBJ1-2
TGTGCCAGCAGCTTGTCCACGGACCTCTATGGCTACACCTTC
CASSLSTDLYGYTF
>NA|TRBV10-3|16|few|TRBJ1-5
TGTGCCATCAGTGACCAGCAGGGAACGTTTGGACAGCCCCAGCATTTT
CAISDQQGTFGQPQHF
>TRBD2|TRBV27|14|NA|TRBJ2-7
TGTGCCAGCAGTACTAGCGGGCCCACCTACGAGCAGTACTTC
CASSTSGPTYEQYF
>NA|TRBV15|18|NA|TRBJ2-5
TGTGCCACCAGCAGTGACCCAGGGGTTGGACCACCTGTCGGGACCCAGTACTTC
CATSSDPGVGPPVGTQYF
>NA|TRBV12-3/TRBV12-4|14|NA|TRBJ1-1
TGTGCTACCAAATCAAGGGAGGGAGCCACTGAAGCTTTCTTT
CATKSREGATEAFF
>NA|TRBV7-3|13|NA|TRBJ1-5
TGTGCCAGCTCCCGTCGTGGTGGTCAGCCCCAGCATTTT
CASSRRGGQPQHF
>NA|TRBV29-1|14|few|TRBJ2-5
TGCAGCGTCGATGAGGCGAAAAGCCAAGAGACCCAGTACTTC
CSVDEAKSQETQYF
>NA|TRBV9|16|few|TRBJ2-3
TGTGCCAGCAGCGTAGGAAGGCACGCGGGAACAGATACGCAGTATTTT
CASSVGRHAGTDTQYF
>TRBD1|TRBV27|14|NA|TRBJ2-7
TGTGCCAGCAGCCAGGGACAGGGGGCGCGGGAGCAGTACTTC
CASSQGQGAREQYF
>NA|TRBV28|14|few|TRBJ1-4
TGTGCCAGCAGTTTCACCGTAACTAATGAAAAACTGTTTTTT
CASSFTVTNEKLFF
>TRBD1|TRBV5-6|14|NA|TRBJ1-2
TGTGCCAGCAGCTTGTCGGACAGGATCTATGGCTACACCTTC
CASSLSDRIYGYTF
>NA|TRBV11-1|16|few|TRBJ2-1
TGTGCCAGCAGCGGCGGTAGCGGAGTCTCCTACAATGAGCAGTTCTTC
CASSGGSGVSYNEQFF
>NA|TRBV20-1|14|NA|TRBJ2-7
TGCAGTGCTAGGGACGGCGTAATCTCCTACGAGCAGTACTTC
CSARDGVISYEQYF
>NA|TRBV3-1|16|NA|TRBJ2-7
TGTGCCAGCAGCCAACCCTCCGTGGGAGAGCAGGACGAGCAGTACTTC
CASSQPSVGEQDEQYF